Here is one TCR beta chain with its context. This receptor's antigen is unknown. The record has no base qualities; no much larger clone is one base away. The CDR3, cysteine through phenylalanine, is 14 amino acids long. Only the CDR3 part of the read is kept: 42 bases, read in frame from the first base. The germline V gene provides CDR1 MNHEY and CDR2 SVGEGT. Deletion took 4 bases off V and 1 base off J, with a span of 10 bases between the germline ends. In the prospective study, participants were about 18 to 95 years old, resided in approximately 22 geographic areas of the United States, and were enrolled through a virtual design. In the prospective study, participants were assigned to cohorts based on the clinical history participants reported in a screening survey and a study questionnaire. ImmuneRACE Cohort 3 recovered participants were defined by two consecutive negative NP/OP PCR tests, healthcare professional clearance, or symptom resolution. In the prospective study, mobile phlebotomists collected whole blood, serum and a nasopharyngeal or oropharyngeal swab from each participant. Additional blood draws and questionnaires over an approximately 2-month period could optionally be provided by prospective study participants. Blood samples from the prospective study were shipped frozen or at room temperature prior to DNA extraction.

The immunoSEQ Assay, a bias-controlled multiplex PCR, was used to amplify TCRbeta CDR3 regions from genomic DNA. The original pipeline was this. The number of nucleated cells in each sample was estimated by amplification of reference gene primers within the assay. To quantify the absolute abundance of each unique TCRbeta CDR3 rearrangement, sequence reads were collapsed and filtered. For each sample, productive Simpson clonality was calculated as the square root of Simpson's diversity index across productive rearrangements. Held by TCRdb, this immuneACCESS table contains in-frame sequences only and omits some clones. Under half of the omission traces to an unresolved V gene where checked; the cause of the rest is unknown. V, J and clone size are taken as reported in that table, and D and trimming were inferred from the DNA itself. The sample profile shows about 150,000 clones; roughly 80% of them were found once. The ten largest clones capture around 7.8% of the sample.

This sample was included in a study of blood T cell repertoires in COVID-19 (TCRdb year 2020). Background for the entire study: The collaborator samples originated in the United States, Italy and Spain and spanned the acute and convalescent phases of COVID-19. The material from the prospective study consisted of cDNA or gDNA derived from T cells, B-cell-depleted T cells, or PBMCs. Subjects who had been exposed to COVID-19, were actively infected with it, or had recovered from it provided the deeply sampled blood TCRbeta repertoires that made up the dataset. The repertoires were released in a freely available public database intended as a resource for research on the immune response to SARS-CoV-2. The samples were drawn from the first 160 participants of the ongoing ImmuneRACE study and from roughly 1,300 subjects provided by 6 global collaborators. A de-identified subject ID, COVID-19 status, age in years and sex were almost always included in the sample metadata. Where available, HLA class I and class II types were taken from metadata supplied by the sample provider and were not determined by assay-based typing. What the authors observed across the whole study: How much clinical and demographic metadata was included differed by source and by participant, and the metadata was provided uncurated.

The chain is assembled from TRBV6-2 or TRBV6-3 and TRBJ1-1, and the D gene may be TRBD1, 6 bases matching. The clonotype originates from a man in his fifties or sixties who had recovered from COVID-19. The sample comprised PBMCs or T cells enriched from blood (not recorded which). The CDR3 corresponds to CASSWTEANTEAFF. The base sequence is TGTGCCAGCAGTTGGACAGAAGCGAACACTGAAGCTTTCTTT.